The text below deals with one T cell receptor beta chain. The target antigen is unknown. With random hexamers, roughly 0.45 to 1 ug RNA was reverse transcribed. MiXCR, run by TCRdb on the immunoSEQ multiplex PCR reads, gives a single entry per CDR3 protein. This sample carries 200,000 or so distinct CDR3 sequences, around 95% of them seen once, and the ten largest clones take approximately 0.089%. This specimen comes from a study of CD8 T cells in Susac syndrome. Study outcomes and limitations: CD4+ repertoires of Susac syndrome patients lacked detectable clonal expansion.

The authors sequenced TCR beta from blood CD8+ and CD4+ T cells. Germline V gene sequence: CDR1 DFQATT, CDR2 SNEGSKA (reference sequence). V was pared by 5 bases and J by 12 bases, with 13 bases of the junction left unmatched. The CDR3 covers 13 residues. The chain couples TRBV20-1 to TRBJ1-2; 9 positions agree with TRBD1. Source material: CD4+ T cells from PBMCs. The source of this sequence is a human donor with Susac syndrome. The CDR3 sequence is CSAPPGQGRSDTF. For the CDR3, the DNA is TGCAGTGCTCCTCCGGGACAGGGAAGGTCCGACACCTTC.